This entry describes one T cell receptor (beta chain). What it binds is not known. Second-dose schedules of about 4 or about 12 weeks were combined. The data derive from a study of T cell responses to AZD1222 COVID-19 vaccine. Trimming took 4 bases from V and 4 from J, leaving 10 bases between them. CDR3 size: 13 residues. TCRdb keeps only in-frame clones here, not all; method: immunoSEQ multiplex PCR. The sample lists about 110,000 clones; 90% were seen once. Study observations and caveats: Close to half of spike-specific TCRs reportedly recognize unmutated variant regions. Clonal diversity was possibly underestimated, and white British individuals and females predominated among donors. Two doses of AZD1222 preceded a rise in Spike-specific TCR breadth and depth.

The receptor was isolated from an adult who received the AZD1222 COVID-19 vaccine. The V call is TRBV12-3 or TRBV12-4, the J call TRBJ1-2; a weak D match, TRBD1 (5 bases). Here the sequenced sample was peripheral blood, taken 28 days after the second AZD1222 dose. This chain's CDR3 is CASSSWQGYGYTF. Here the CDR3 DNA reads TGTGCCAGCAGTTCTTGGCAGGGCTATGGCTACACCTTC.